A selection of T cell receptor beta chains follows, all from one sample in a study of blood T cells in healthy people across ages. TCRdb independently ran MiXCR on the 5' RACE reads; one entry per CDR3 protein. The table records just under 900,000 distinct CDR3 sequences, around 28% of them present only once. Sequenced sample: blood. The receptors here all came from an elderly woman in good health. Both conserved end residues are part of each CDR3. A D gene is named only where the DNA matches it firmly. A clone size is listed for some rows: how often the clone was seen (once, few, many), or a class if it is expanded.

NA | TRBD1 | TRBJ2-5 | TRBV20-1 | 13 | CSAGDSGEETQYF | TGCAGTGCTGGGGACAGTGGGGAAGAGACCCAGTACTTC
NA | NA | TRBJ1-2 | TRBV29-1 | 13 | CSVEGRERYGHTF | TGTAGCGTTGAGGGCCGAGAGCGCTATGGCCACACCTTC
NA | NA | TRBJ2-1 | TRBV5-1 | 14 | CASSLDTVRNEQFF | TGCGCCAGCAGCTTGGATACAGTGAGGAATGAGCAGTTCTTC
NA | TRBD1 | TRBJ2-5 | TRBV20-1 | 13 | CSARSSGGFGQYF | TGCAGTGCTAGAAGCTCAGGGGGTTTTGGGCAGTACTTC
many | NA | TRBJ1-2 | TRBV20-1 | 15 | CSASSGPMSNYGYTF | TGCAGTGCTAGCTCGGGACCAATGTCTAACTATGGCTACACCTTC
many | NA | TRBJ2-5 | TRBV7-2 | 17 | CASSPSPPGHYQETQYF | TGTGCCAGCAGCCCCTCCCCGCCGGGGCACTACCAAGAGACCCAGTACTTC
NA | TRBD1 | TRBJ1-2 | TRBV11-2 | 16 | CASSAYRDRAVRGYTF | TGTGCCAGCAGCGCATACCGGGACAGGGCGGTCCGTGGCTACACCTTC
NA | NA | TRBJ2-2 | TRBV12-3/TRBV12-4 | 15 | CASSSDYSNTGELFF | TGTGCCAGCAGTTCTGACTACTCGAACACCGGGGAGCTGTTTTTT
NA | TRBD2 | TRBJ2-4 | TRBV7-8 | 17 | CASSAGTSGGIKNIQYF | TGTGCCAGCAGCGCAGGGACTAGCGGGGGCATAAAAAACATTCAGTACTTC
NA | NA | TRBJ1-1 | TRBV10-3 | 14 | CAIRVGKRNTEAFF | TGTGCCATCAGGGTGGGGAAGAGGAACACTGAAGCTTTCTTT
many | TRBD2 | TRBJ2-5 | TRBV24-1 | 16 | CATSVGTSGAQETQYF | TGTGCCACCAGTGTCGGGACTAGCGGAGCCCAAGAGACCCAGTACTTC
few | NA | TRBJ1-2 | TRBV7-2 | 16 | CASSLFRAAGRDGYTF | TGTGCCAGCAGCTTGTTCCGCGCGGCGGGACGAGATGGCTACACCTTC
many | NA | TRBJ2-5 | TRBV10-3 | 13 | CAISVTSQETQYF | TGTGCCATCAGTGTCACGTCCCAAGAGACCCAGTACTTC
many | NA | TRBJ1-5 | TRBV12-3/TRBV12-4 | 14 | CASSLGPSRQPQHF | TGTGCCAGCAGTTTAGGCCCTTCCCGGCAGCCCCAGCATTTT
NA | TRBD1 | TRBJ2-7 | TRBV23-1 | 16 | CASRRTGTGSAYEQYF | TGCGCCAGCAGAAGGACGGGGACAGGGAGCGCCTACGAGCAGTACTTC
NA | TRBD2 | TRBJ2-1 | TRBV7-2 | 17 | CASSAKASGGARSEQFF | TGTGCCAGCAGCGCGAAGGCTAGCGGGGGGGCTCGCTCTGAGCAGTTCTTC
many | NA | TRBJ2-3 | TRBV30 | 15 | CAWRGGQLRTDTQYF | TGTGCCTGGAGGGGCGGACAGTTACGCACAGATACGCAGTATTTT
many | NA | TRBJ1-5 | TRBV6-2/TRBV6-3 | 16 | CASSYQGQGGNQPQHF | TGTGCCAGCAGTTACCAGGGTCAGGGTGGCAATCAGCCCCAGCATTTT
few | TRBD1 | TRBJ1-5 | TRBV5-4 | 15 | CASSQGAGSNQPQHF | TGTGCCAGCAGCCAGGGGGCAGGGAGCAATCAGCCCCAGCATTTT
few | NA | TRBJ2-2 | TRBV12-3/TRBV12-4 | 12 | CASRTTPGERFF | TGTGCCAGCAGAACAACTCCCGGGGAGCGGTTTTTT
NA | NA | TRBJ1-5 | TRBV6-5 | 13 | CASRNRANQPQHF | TGTGCCAGCAGAAACAGGGCAAATCAGCCCCAGCATTTT
many | NA | TRBJ2-7 | TRBV3-1 | 14 | CASSQDAGAGEQYF | TGTGCCAGCAGCCAAGACGCAGGGGCTGGCGAGCAGTACTTC
NA | NA | TRBJ2-6 | TRBV12-3/TRBV12-4 | 13 | CASAWSGANVLTF | TGTGCCAGCGCCTGGTCTGGGGCCAACGTCCTGACTTTC
many | TRBD1 | TRBJ2-3 | TRBV20-1 | 16 | CSAREKLGQGTDTQYF | TGCAGTGCTAGAGAAAAACTGGGACAGGGGACAGATACGCAGTATTTT
few | NA | TRBJ1-2 | TRBV5-1 | 14 | CASSSLTANYGYTF | TGCGCCAGCAGCTCTCTGACAGCTAACTATGGCTACACCTTC
NA | NA | TRBJ2-2 | TRBV6-2/TRBV6-3 | 17 | CASSYGIGGVNTGELFF | TGTGCCAGCAGTTACGGGATTGGCGGGGTGAACACCGGGGAGCTGTTTTTT
NA | NA | TRBJ2-1 | TRBV19 | 12 | CASSIRVHEQFF | TGTGCCAGTAGTATCCGAGTCCATGAGCAGTTCTTC
many | NA | TRBJ2-1 | TRBV7-2 | 15 | CASSLGGVGYNEQFF | TGTGCCAGCAGCTTAGGAGGGGTGGGTTACAATGAGCAGTTCTTC
NA | TRBD2 | TRBJ2-1 | TRBV9 | 17 | CASSVASGGGLYNEQFF | TGTGCCAGCAGCGTAGCTAGCGGGGGAGGCCTGTACAATGAGCAGTTCTTC
NA | NA | TRBJ1-1 | TRBV21-1 | 16 | CASSTLSGVSNTEAFF | TGTGCCAGCAGCACACTGAGTGGGGTCTCGAACACTGAAGCTTTCTTT
once | NA | TRBJ2-3 | TRBV18 | 16 | CASSPRSPTSTDTQYF | TGTGCCAGCTCACCAAGGTCACCCACTAGCACAGATACGCAGTATTTT
many | NA | TRBJ2-5 | TRBV29-1 | 13 | CSVETGNQNPQYF | TGCAGCGTAGAAACAGGGAATCAGAATCCCCAGTACTTC
many | NA | TRBJ1-1 | TRBV29-1 | 11 | CSVGGETEAFF | TGCAGCGTTGGCGGGGAGACTGAAGCTTTCTTT
NA | NA | TRBJ1-4 | TRBV12-3/TRBV12-4 | 14 | CASSKGLTNEKPFF | TGTGCCAGCAGCAAGGGGCTCACTAATGAAAAACCGTTTTTT
many | NA | TRBJ1-6 | TRBV7-2 | 14 | CASTADSTLSPLHF | TGTGCCAGCACCGCCGACAGTACTCTTTCACCCCTCCACTTT
few | NA | TRBJ1-2 | TRBV7-2 | 16 | CASSPFDRPANYGYTF | TGTGCCAGCAGCCCGTTCGACAGGCCCGCTAACTATGGCTACACCTTC
many | NA | TRBJ2-5 | TRBV20-1 | 11 | CSMGLQETQYF | TGCAGCATGGGACTTCAAGAGACCCAGTACTTC
NA | TRBD1 | TRBJ1-2 | TRBV4-1 | 13 | CASSQEGQYGYTF | TGCGCCAGCAGCCAAGAGGGACAGTATGGCTACACCTTC
few | NA | TRBJ1-1 | TRBV7-2 | 13 | CASRVGMNTEAFF | TGTGCCAGCAGGGTAGGGATGAACACTGAAGCTTTCTTT
few | NA | TRBJ1-5 | TRBV2 | 16 | CASRSTGLNSNQPQHF | TGTGCCAGCAGATCCACGGGACTCAATAGCAATCAGCCCCAGCATTTT
few | NA | TRBJ1-6 | TRBV6-5 | 13 | CASSYMADSPLHF | TGTGCCAGCAGTTACATGGCGGATTCACCCCTCCACTTT
NA | NA | TRBJ2-7 | TRBV12-3/TRBV12-4 | 12 | CASNNYPDEQYF | TGTGCCAGCAATAACTACCCTGACGAGCAGTACTTC
many | NA | TRBJ2-3 | TRBV7-2 | 14 | CASSSQRGTDTQYF | TGTGCCAGCAGCTCTCAGCGGGGCACAGATACGCAGTATTTT
few | NA | TRBJ1-4 | TRBV29-1 | 13 | CSVEVGGGEKLFF | TGCAGCGTTGAGGTGGGAGGTGGGGAAAAACTGTTTTTT
few | TRBD2 | TRBJ2-2 | TRBV6-1 | 14 | CATSSGGGTGELFF | TGTGCCACTTCTAGCGGGGGGGGCACCGGGGAGCTGTTTTTT
few | TRBD1 | TRBJ1-6 | TRBV20-1 | 15 | CSARDPGQVNSPLHF | TGCAGTGCTAGAGATCCGGGACAGGTTAATTCACCCCTCCACTTT
NA | NA | TRBJ2-3 | TRBV18 | 14 | CASSPLPSEGTQYF | TGTGCCAGCTCACCCTTACCCTCGGAGGGTACGCAGTATTTT
NA | TRBD1 | TRBJ2-3 | TRBV30 | 12 | CAWARTGSLVYF | TGTGCCTGGGCCCGGACAGGGTCCCTGGTGTATTTT
many | NA | TRBJ2-7 | TRBV5-4 | 14 | CASSTKTGDPEQYF | TGTGCCAGCAGCACCAAAACTGGGGACCCTGAGCAGTACTTC
NA | TRBD1 | TRBJ1-4 | TRBV6-6 | 14 | CASSGQGVKEKLFF | TGTGCCAGCAGCGGACAGGGGGTAAAGGAAAAACTGTTTTTT
many | NA | TRBJ2-5 | TRBV20-1 | 11 | CSAFNWETQYF | TGCAGTGCTTTCAACTGGGAGACCCAGTACTTC
few | TRBD2 | TRBJ2-5 | TRBV5-5 | 17 | CASSPRTSGGLQETQYF | TGTGCCAGCAGCCCCAGGACTAGCGGGGGACTCCAAGAGACCCAGTACTTC
NA | NA | TRBJ2-1 | TRBV7-3 | 12 | CASSFLSGEQFF | TGTGCCAGCAGCTTCTTGAGCGGGGAGCAGTTCTTC
once | NA | TRBJ2-3 | TRBV15 | 16 | CATSPGSRKPTDTQYF | TGTGCCACCAGCCCTGGGAGTCGCAAGCCCACAGATACGCAGTATTTT
many | NA | TRBJ2-4 | TRBV27 | 17 | CASSSALGGGLENIQYF | TGTGCCAGCAGTTCAGCACTAGGGGGGGGCCTTGAAAACATTCAGTACTTC
NA | NA | TRBJ2-2 | TRBV27 | 15 | CASSLMASNTGGLFF | TGTGCCAGCAGTTTAATGGCCTCGAACACCGGGGGGCTGTTTTTT
many | TRBD1 | TRBJ2-1 | TRBV29-1 | 13 | CSGGQGALNEQFF | TGCAGCGGGGGGCAGGGGGCACTCAATGAGCAGTTCTTC